This T cell receptor beta chain originates from a study of control samples from healthy donors and cancer patients. Data came from immunoSEQ multiplex PCR; TCRdb stores just in-frame clones and leaves some out. The sample includes 140,000 to 150,000 clones, 91% of them seen just once. The CDR3 spans 15 residues. V lost 6 bases, J lost 5 bases, and 5 bases stayed unmatched. From germline, CDR1 is MNHEY and CDR2 SVGAGI. The chain carries TRBV6-5 and TRBJ2-2, with TRBD2 matching 11 bases. Sequenced material: blood. The receptor was derived from a man aged 30 to 39 in good health. CDR3 sequence (DNA): TGTGCCAGCAGCCTCCGACTAGCGGGGACCGGGGAGCTGTTTTTT. Its translation is CASSLRLAGTGELFF.